This TCR beta chain was identified in a study of T-cell memory formation after mild COVID-19. Study results and limitations: Mostly located in CM and EM were contracting CD4+ clones, with contracting CD8+ clones located in EMRA.

Per the germline V gene, CDR1 is SGHTS and CDR2 is YDEGEE. V lost 3 bases to trimming and J lost 6 bases; unmatched junction nucleotides: 9. This CDR3 has 15 amino acids. TCRdb reprocessed the 5' RACE reads with MiXCR, giving one entry per CDR3 protein. Here the sample spans 350,000 to 400,000 distinct CDR3 sequences, around an eighth being singletons. Concerning this clonotype: Its target is unknown.

The sequencing sample was made of PBMCs or a T cell subset sorted from them (not recorded which). The receptor was derived from a man between 18 and 29 years old who had mild COVID-19 (a few samples of this study predate the infection). Cell type and time point are not known. The chain is built from TRBV5-8 and TRBJ2-5; the match to TRBD1 covers 9 bases. The CDR3 loop reads CASSSQGGTGQTQYF. CDR3 sequence (DNA): TGTGCCAGCAGCTCGCAGGGTGGGACAGGGCAGACCCAGTACTTC.